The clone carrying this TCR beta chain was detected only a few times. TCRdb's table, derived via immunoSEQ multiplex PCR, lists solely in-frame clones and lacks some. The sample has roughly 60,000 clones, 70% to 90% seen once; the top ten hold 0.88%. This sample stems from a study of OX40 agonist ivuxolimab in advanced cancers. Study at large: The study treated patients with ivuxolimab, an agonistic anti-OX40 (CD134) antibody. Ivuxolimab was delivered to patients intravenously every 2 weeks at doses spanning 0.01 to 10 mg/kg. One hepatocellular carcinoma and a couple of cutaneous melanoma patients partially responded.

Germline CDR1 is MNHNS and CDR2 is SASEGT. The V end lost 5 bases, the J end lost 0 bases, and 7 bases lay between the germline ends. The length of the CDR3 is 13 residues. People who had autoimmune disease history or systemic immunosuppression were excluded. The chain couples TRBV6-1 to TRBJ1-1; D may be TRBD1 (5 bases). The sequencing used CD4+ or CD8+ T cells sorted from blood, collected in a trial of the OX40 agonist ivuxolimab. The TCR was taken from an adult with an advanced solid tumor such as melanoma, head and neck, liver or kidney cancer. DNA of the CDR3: TGTGCCAGCAGTCCGACAGTGAACACTGAAGCTTTCTTT. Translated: CASSPTVNTEAFF.